Below, 31 T cell receptor beta chains from the same sample are listed, as sequenced in a study of monozygotic twins with inflammatory bowel disease. TCRdb reworked the 5' RACE reads into one entry per CDR3 protein, no DNA. The sample holds 200,000 to 250,000 distinct CDR3 sequences. The specimen sequenced was blood. These receptors originate from a human donor with ulcerative colitis or Crohn's disease, or a healthy co-twin of an affected twin (not recorded which).

This chain connects TRBV12-3 or TRBV12-4 to TRBJ2-5; TCRdb's D call of TRBD1 is untestable without DNA. CDR3 size: 15 residues. CDR3 residues: CASSSFGQGQETQYF.

V and J are TRBV11-2 and TRBJ2-7; there is no DNA to check the TCRdb D call of TRBD1. The V gene's germline CDR1 is SGHAT and CDR2 FQNNGV. The CDR3 is 15 residues long. CDR3 sequence reads: CASSRNTGVAYEQYF.

The V and J genes are TRBV5-1 and TRBJ1-1. CDR1 and CDR2 (germline): SGHRS, YFSETQ. The CDR3 extends over 14 amino acids. CDR3 sequence reads: CASSLDEGRTEAFF.

The CDR3 is CSASSVGQGFSYEQYF. The rearrangement joins TRBV20-1 to TRBJ2-7; without DNA, the TCRdb call of TRBD1 cannot be checked. Germline CDR1 DFQATT, CDR2 SNEGSKA (reference sequence). The CDR3 totals 16 residues.

The genes are TRBV7-8 and TRBJ2-5; the D call from TCRdb, TRBD2, cannot be confirmed without DNA. Germline CDR1 and CDR2: SGHVS and FQNEAQ. The CDR3 covers 16 residues. The CDR3 loop reads CASSQLAGIIQETQYF.

The CDR3 here is CASSQRQGAYEQYF. This chain connects TRBV12-3 or TRBV12-4 to TRBJ2-7; TCRdb's D gene call, TRBD1, goes unchecked for lack of DNA. The CDR3 has 14 amino acids.

J is TRBJ2-3 and V is TRBV6-1; TCRdb names TRBD2, which stays unverified in the absence of DNA. Germline CDR1 and CDR2: MNHNS and SASEGT. The CDR3 has 15 residues. The CDR3 sequence: CASSEIAGGTDTQYF.

The chain employs TRBV6-1 and TRBJ2-2. The CDR3 sequence is 14 residues long. Germline-derived CDR1 and CDR2 are MNHNS and SASEGT. CDR3 residues: CASKSRPDTGELFF.

The genes are TRBV3-1 and TRBJ2-3; TCRdb picks TRBD2, but there is no DNA to check that call. The germline V gene has CDR1 LGHDT and CDR2 YNNKEL (reference sequence). The CDR3 consists of 15 residues. CDR3 amino acids: CASSQGTSGGDTQYF.

V and J are TRBV7-9 and TRBJ1-2. There are 15 residues in the CDR3. Germline CDR1 reads SEHNR; CDR2 reads FQNEAQ (reference sequence). Here the CDR3 reads CASSPQGGGLDGYTF.

The rearrangement links TRBV6-1 to TRBJ1-2; TCRdb picks TRBD1, but there is no DNA to check that call. From germline, CDR1 is MNHNS and CDR2 SASEGT. This CDR3 has 14 residues. CDR3 region: CASSQGQGSYGYTF.

The V and J genes are TRBV12-3 or TRBV12-4 and TRBJ1-5; the TCRdb D gene call, TRBD1, has no DNA to confirm it. The CDR3 is made up of 14 amino acids. CDR3 amino acids: CASSIRQYDQPQHF.

The CDR3 sequence is CSVEVGGEGYTF. The chain is built from TRBV29-1 and TRBJ1-2. The germline CDR1 and CDR2 sequences are SQVTM and ANQGSEA. This CDR3 is 12 amino acids long. Drawing the rest from reference TRBV29-1 and TRBJ1-2, the complete variable domain is SAVISQKPSRDICQRGTSLTIQCQVDSQVTMMFWYRQQPGQSLTLIATANQGSEATYESGFVIDKFPISRPNLTFSTLTVSNMSPEDSSIYLCSVEVGGEGYTFGSGTRLTVV.

The genes are TRBV5-1 and TRBJ1-1. Germline values: CDR1 SGHRS, CDR2 YFSETQ. CDR3 size: 14 residues. CDR3 amino acids: CASSASGLNTEAFF. The full variable domain, completed using reference TRBV5-1 and TRBJ1-1, is KAGVTQTPRYLIKTRGQQVTLSCSPISGHRSVSWYQQTPGQGLQFLFEYFSETQRNKGNFPGRFSGRQFSNSRSEMNVSTLELGDSALYLCASSASGLNTEAFFGQGTRLTVV.

V gene TRBV6-5 combines with J gene TRBJ2-2. The CDR3 runs to 12 residues. Germline V gene lookup returns CDR1 MNHEY and CDR2 SVGAGI. The CDR3 loop is CASSQNTGELFF.

The rearrangement links TRBV29-1 to TRBJ2-7; TCRdb's D call of TRBD1 is untestable without DNA. CDR3 length: 14 amino acids. Germline values: CDR1 SQVTM, CDR2 ANQGSEA. The CDR3 sequence: CSVEPATGGYEQYF.

CDR3: CASRGQGLSSYEQYF. The chain couples TRBV6-1 to TRBJ2-7; lacking DNA, the TRBD1 call made by TCRdb goes unchecked. The germline gives CDR1 MNHNS, CDR2 SASEGT. CDR3 length equals 15 residues.

V gene TRBV6-1 combines with J gene TRBJ2-1; the D call from TCRdb, TRBD2, cannot be confirmed without DNA. The V gene's germline CDR1 is MNHNS and CDR2 SASEGT. The CDR3 totals 19 residues. CDR3 loop: CASRVGASGLAGTIVEQFF.

This chain joins TRBV6-5 and TRBJ2-1. The CDR3 runs to 12 residues. Germline CDR1 MNHEY, CDR2 SVGAGI. The CDR3 spells CASSYSGQKQFF.

The CDR3 reads CSARDTRAGGQPQHF. V is TRBV20-1 and J is TRBJ1-5. The CDR3 loop spans 15 amino acids. Germline CDR1 and CDR2: DFQATT and SNEGSKA (reference sequence).

The genes are TRBV19 and TRBJ1-1; TCRdb's assignment of TRBD1 cannot be checked, as there is no DNA. Germline-derived CDR1 and CDR2 are LNHDA and SQIVND (reference sequence). CDR3 length: 15 residues. Here the CDR3 reads CASSTNQGVGTEAFF.

The chain is built from TRBV24-1 and TRBJ2-5. The CDR3 is 16 amino acids. Germline loops: CDR1 KGHDR, CDR2 SFDVKD. The CDR3 sequence is CATSDPRNTGKETQYF.

This CDR3 reads CASSKDAGVLQLGAFF. V is TRBV3-1 and J is TRBJ1-1; the TRBD1 assignment by TCRdb is unverifiable without DNA. CDR3 length: 16 residues. CDR1 LGHDT and CDR2 YNNKEL come from the germline V gene (reference sequence).

CDR3 residues: CASSPYTDNYGYTF. J is TRBJ1-2 and V is TRBV18. CDR1 is KGHSH, CDR2 LQKENI, per germline. This CDR3 has 14 residues.

The chain combines TRBV5-1 with TRBJ2-5. Germline V gene lookup returns CDR1 SGHRS and CDR2 YFSETQ. The CDR3 is 14 residues long. The CDR3 sequence is CASSLARVQETQYF.

The CDR3 loop is CASSLEGRITDTQYF. The chain recombines TRBV5-1 with TRBJ2-3; lacking DNA, the TRBD2 call made by TCRdb goes unchecked. Germline V CDR1 and CDR2: SGHRS, YFSETQ. This CDR3 spans 15 amino acids.

V is TRBV5-1 and J is TRBJ1-5. This CDR3 has 13 amino acids. Per germline, CDR1 SGHRS and CDR2 YFSETQ. The chain's CDR3 is CASSSFPNQPQHF.

The chain is built from TRBV5-6 and TRBJ2-7; lacking DNA, the TRBD1 call made by TCRdb goes unchecked. The CDR3 length is 16 residues. From germline, CDR1 is SGHDT and CDR2 YYEEEE. The CDR3 reads CASSWGLWRDPYEQYF. Full variable domain (missing parts from reference TRBV5-6 and TRBJ2-7): DAGVTQSPTHLIKTRGQQVTLRCSPKSGHDTVSWYQQALGQGPQFIFQYYEEEERQRGNFPDRFSGHQFPNYSSELNVNALLLGDSALYLCASSWGLWRDPYEQYFGPGTRLTVT.

V and J are TRBV5-1 and TRBJ2-3. CDR1 is SGHRS, CDR2 YFSETQ, per germline. The length of the CDR3 is 14 residues. The CDR3 spells CASSDELVTDTQYF.

The chain combines TRBV6-1 with TRBJ2-5. This CDR3 region has 14 residues. The V gene's germline CDR1 is MNHNS and CDR2 SASEGT. The CDR3 loop reads CASSEVSGSGTQYF.

V usage is TRBV4-2 and J usage is TRBJ2-7. CDR3 size: 12 residues. CDR1 and CDR2 from the germline V gene are LGHNA and YNFKEQ. The CDR3 region is CASSQDRYEQYF.